Sequencing of this TCR beta chain was carried out in a study of shared clonotypes between healthy human individuals. Study in general: Three plates were used per donor for CD4 naive, three for CD4 memory, two for CD8 naive and one for CD8 memory. Study results and caveats: Across subsets, estimated richness was generally greater for naive than for memory populations. Limited genetic and exposure-history diversity came from having few donors.

This CDR3 region has 11 residues. Germline CDR1 and CDR2: SGHAT and FQNNGV. The study ran the assay at deep level. Sequenced by immunoSEQ multiplex PCR; TCRdb stores in-frame clones only, minus some. The sample holds roughly 1,500,000 clones, 98% seen once. As regards this clone: No antigen is known for it. At one boundary the junction diverges from the germline segment, which might be a read error.

The specimen was naive CD4+ T cells sorted from blood. The subset: CD45RA+ positively selected. The TCR comes from a man younger than 40 in good health. The rearrangement joins TRBV11-2 to TRBJ1-2; TRBD1 matches 10 bases. CDR3 nucleotides: TGTGCCAGCAGCCCGGGACAGGGGTTGGTCTTC. Amino acids: CASSPGQGLVF.